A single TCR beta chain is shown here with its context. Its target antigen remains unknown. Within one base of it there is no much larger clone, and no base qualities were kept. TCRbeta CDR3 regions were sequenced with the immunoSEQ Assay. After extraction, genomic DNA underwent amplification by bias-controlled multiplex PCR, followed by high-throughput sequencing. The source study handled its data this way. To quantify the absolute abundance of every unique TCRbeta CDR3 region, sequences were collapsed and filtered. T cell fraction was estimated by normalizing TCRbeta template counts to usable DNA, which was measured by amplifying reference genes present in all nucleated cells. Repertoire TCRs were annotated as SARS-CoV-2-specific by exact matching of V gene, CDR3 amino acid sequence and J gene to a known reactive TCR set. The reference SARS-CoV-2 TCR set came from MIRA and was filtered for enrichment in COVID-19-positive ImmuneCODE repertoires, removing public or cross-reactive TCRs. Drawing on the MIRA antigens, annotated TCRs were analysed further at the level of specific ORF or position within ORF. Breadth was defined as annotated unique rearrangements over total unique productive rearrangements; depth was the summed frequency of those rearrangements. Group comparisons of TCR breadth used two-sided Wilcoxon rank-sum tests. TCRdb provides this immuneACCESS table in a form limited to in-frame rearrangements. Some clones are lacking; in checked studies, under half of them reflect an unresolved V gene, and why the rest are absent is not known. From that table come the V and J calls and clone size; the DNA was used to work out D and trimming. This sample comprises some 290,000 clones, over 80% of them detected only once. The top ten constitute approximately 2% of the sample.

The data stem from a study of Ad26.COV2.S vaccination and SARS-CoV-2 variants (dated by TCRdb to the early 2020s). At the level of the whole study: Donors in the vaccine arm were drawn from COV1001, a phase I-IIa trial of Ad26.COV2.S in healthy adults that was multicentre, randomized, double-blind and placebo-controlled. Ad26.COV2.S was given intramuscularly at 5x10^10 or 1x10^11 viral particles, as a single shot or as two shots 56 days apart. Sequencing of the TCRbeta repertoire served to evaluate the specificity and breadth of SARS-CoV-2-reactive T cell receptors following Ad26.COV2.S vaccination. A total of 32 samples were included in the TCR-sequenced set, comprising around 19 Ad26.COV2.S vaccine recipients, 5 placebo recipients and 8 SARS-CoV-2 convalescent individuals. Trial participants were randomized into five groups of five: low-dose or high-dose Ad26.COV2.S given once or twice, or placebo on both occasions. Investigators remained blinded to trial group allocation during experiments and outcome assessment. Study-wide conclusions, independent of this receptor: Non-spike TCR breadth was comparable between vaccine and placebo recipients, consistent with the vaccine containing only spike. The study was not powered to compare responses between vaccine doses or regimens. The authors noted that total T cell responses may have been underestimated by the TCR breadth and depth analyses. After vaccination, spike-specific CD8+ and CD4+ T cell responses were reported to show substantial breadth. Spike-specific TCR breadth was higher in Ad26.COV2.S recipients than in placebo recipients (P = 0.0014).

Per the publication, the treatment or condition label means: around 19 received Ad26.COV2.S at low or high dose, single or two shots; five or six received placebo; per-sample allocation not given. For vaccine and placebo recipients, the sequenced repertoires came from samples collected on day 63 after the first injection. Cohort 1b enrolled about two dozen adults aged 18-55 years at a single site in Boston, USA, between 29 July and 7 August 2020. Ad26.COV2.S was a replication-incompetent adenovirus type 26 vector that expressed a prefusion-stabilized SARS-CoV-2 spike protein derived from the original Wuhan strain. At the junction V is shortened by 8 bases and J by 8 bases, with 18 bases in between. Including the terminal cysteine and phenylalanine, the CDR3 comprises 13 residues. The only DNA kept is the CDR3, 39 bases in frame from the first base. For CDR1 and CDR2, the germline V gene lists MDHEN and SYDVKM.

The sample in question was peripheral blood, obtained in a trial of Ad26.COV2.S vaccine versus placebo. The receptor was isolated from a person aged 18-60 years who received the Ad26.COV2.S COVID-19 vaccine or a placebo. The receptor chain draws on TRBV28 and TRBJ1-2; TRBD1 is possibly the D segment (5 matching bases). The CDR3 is CASHEGDYGGYTF. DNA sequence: TGTGCCAGCCACGAAGGGGATTATGGGGGCTACACCTTC.